These 22 T cell receptor beta chains share one sample of origin, sequenced in a study of CD8 T cells in ankylosing spondylitis. MiXCR, applied by TCRdb to the 5' RACE reads, yields one record per CDR3 protein. The table lists 290,000 or so distinct CDR3 sequences, less than 25% of them singletons. Sequenced sample: blood, either unsorted or a sorted T cell fraction (not recorded which). These receptors were obtained from a female donor with ankylosing spondylitis or in good health (not recorded which).

This clonotype was observed a few times. This sequence joins TRBV12-3 or TRBV12-4 and TRBJ2-3; D gene uncertain. The CDR3 is made up of 13 amino acids. The ends were cut back, 6 bases at V and 2 bases at J, with 9 bases in the middle. The CDR3 DNA is TGTGCCAGCAGCCCACAGCTCACAGATACGCAGTATTTT. Protein product: CASSPQLTDTQYF.

This clonotype was counted only a few times. The CDR3 spells CASRGQGDPDTQYF. The CDR3 DNA sequence: TGTGCCAGCAGAGGGCAGGGGGACCCAGATACGCAGTATTTT. This chain joins TRBV28 and TRBJ2-3; 7 bases match TRBD1. V lost 6 bases and J lost 4; bases outside the gene matches: 7. In germline, CDR1 is MDHEN, CDR2 SYDVKM. The length of the CDR3 is 14 residues.

This sequence joins TRBV5-1 and TRBJ2-2; D is perhaps TRBD2 (5 bases). Germline V CDR1 and CDR2: SGHRS, YFSETQ. This CDR3 has 14 amino acids. Trimming took 4 bases from V and 2 from J, leaving 9 bases between them. CDR3 DNA sequence: TGCGCCAGCAGCGCGGGCCGTAACACCGGGGAGCTGTTTTTT. It encodes CASSAGRNTGELFF.

The gene calls are TRBV24-1 and TRBJ2-3; tentatively, D is TRBD1 (6 bases). The V end lost 2 bases, the J end lost 8 bases, and 22 bases lay between the germline ends. The CDR3 runs to 17 residues. CDR1 and CDR2 (germline): KGHDR, SFDVKD. The CDR3 DNA reads as TGTGCCACCAGTGATTCCTTGGGACAATCCCGCGGAACTACGCAGTATTTT. Its protein is CATSDSLGQSRGTTQYF.

In this sample, this clonotype turned up a few times. At one boundary the junction diverges from the germline segment, which might be a read error. This chain connects TRBV12-3 or TRBV12-4 to TRBJ2-1, with TRBD2 identical over 10 bases. This CDR3 is 15 amino acids long. In DNA form, the CDR3 reads TGTGCCAGCAGTTTACGGGCTAGCGGGAGAGCCGAGTCCCTCTTC. Translating it yields CASSLRASGRAESLF.

The table lists this clonotype with a few counts. The chain recombines TRBV7-9 with TRBJ2-1, with TRBD2 matching over 14 bases. There are 17 residues in the CDR3. With 0 bases clipped from V and 8 bases from J, the junction kept 6 bases outside the gene matches. Germline CDR1 is SEHNR and CDR2 is FQNEAQ (reference sequence). CDR3 protein: CASSLALTSGRAYEQFF. The CDR3 bases are TGTGCCAGCAGCTTAGCCCTGACTAGCGGGAGGGCCTATGAGCAGTTCTTC. Looking up the rest from reference TRBV7-9 and TRBJ2-1 gives the full variable domain: DTGVSQNPRHKITKRGQNVTFRCDPISEHNRLYWYRQTLGQGPEFLTYFQNEAQLEKSRLLSDRFSAERPKGSFSTLEIQRTEQGDSAMYLCASSLALTSGRAYEQFFGPGTRLTVL.

V gene TRBV13 combines with J gene TRBJ2-1, with a tentative D call TRBD1 (5 bases). The V gene's germline CDR1 is PRHDT and CDR2 FYEKMQ (reference sequence). The CDR3 covers 16 residues. V gave up 5 bases and J gave up 2 bases, with 16 bases separating them. The CDR3 here is CASSQSARAPYNEQFF. The DNA of the CDR3 is TGTGCCAGCAGCCAATCGGCCAGGGCCCCCTACAATGAGCAGTTCTTC.

V is TRBV15 and J is TRBJ2-1; possibly TRBD2 for D (5 bases). The germline CDR1 and CDR2 sequences are LNHNV and YYDKDF (reference sequence). This CDR3 spans 16 amino acids. The ends were cut back, 1 base at V and 8 bases at J, with 18 bases in the middle. The CDR3 protein is CATSRGLAREYHEQFF. CDR3 nucleotides: TGTGCCACCAGCAGAGGTCTGGCTAGGGAGTACCATGAGCAGTTCTTC.

This clonotype was counted between two and nine times. The V and J genes are TRBV28 and TRBJ1-6; D is possibly TRBD1 (5 bases). This CDR3 contains 15 residues. Germline CDR1 and CDR2: MDHEN and SYDVKM. Between the trimmed V and J ends, which lost 6 bases and 5 bases, there was a span of 14 bases. In DNA, the CDR3 is TGTGCCAGCAGCTGGAGAGGGACGGATAATTCACCCCTCCACTTT. Translation: CASSWRGTDNSPLHF.

The chain employs TRBV20-1 and TRBJ1-5; 8 bases match TRBD1. From germline, CDR1 is DFQATT and CDR2 SNEGSKA (reference sequence). The CDR3 is made up of 13 amino acids. J was trimmed by 4 bases and V by 5 bases; bases with no gene match: 4. The CDR3 DNA is TGCAGTGCTCTGGACAGGGCGAATCAGCCCCAGCATTTT. Protein product: CSALDRANQPQHF.

The chain joins TRBV7-2 to TRBJ2-7; D not certain. V was cut by 5 bases and J by 1 base, with 9 bases left in between. The CDR3 is 13 residues long. The germline V gene has CDR1 SGHTA and CDR2 FQGNSA. The CDR3 region is CASSTNPSYEQYF. DNA for the CDR3: TGTGCCAGCAGCACCAACCCATCCTACGAGCAGTACTTC.

This clonotype was observed a handful of times. The chain links TRBV11-3 to TRBJ1-5; 9 bases agree with TRBD1. The CDR3 extends over 17 amino acids. Losses at the gene ends were 4 bases for V and 0 bases for J; bases not matched to a gene: 7. Germline V CDR1 and CDR2: SGHNT, YENEEA. DNA of the CDR3: TGTGCCAGCAGCTACCGGGACAGGGACTATAGCAATCAGCCCCAGCATTTT. Translation: CASSYRDRDYSNQPQHF.

This chain links TRBV6-5 with TRBJ2-3; TRBD2 aligns across 12 bases. CDR3 length: 17 amino acids. From germline, CDR1 is MNHEY and CDR2 SVGAGI. J lost 5 bases, V lost 4 bases, and 10 bases had no gene match. CDR3 amino acids: CASSSPLTSGSRDTQYF. The DNA for the CDR3 is TGTGCCAGCAGTTCCCCTTTGACTAGCGGGAGTAGAGATACGCAGTATTTT.

This clonotype was counted at least ten times. This sequence joins TRBV29-1 and TRBJ1-1, with D possibly TRBD1 on 5 matching bases. From germline, CDR1 is SQVTM and CDR2 ANQGSEA. V was cut by 3 bases and J by 1 base, with 9 bases left in between. The CDR3 totals 13 residues. CDR3 loop: CSVETQGNTEAFF. The CDR3 DNA follows: TGCAGCGTTGAGACCCAGGGGAACACTGAAGCTTTCTTT.

The chain carries TRBV7-2 and TRBJ2-3; D is possibly TRBD2 (6 bases). The V end was cut by 6 bases, the J end by 2 bases, with 18 bases between. This CDR3 is 16 amino acids long. Germline CDR1 and CDR2: SGHTA and FQGNSA. The CDR3 sequence: CASSSRGGAPTDTQYF. The CDR3 DNA sequence: TGTGCCAGCAGTTCCCGGGGCGGGGCCCCCACAGATACGCAGTATTTT.

V is TRBV15 and J is TRBJ2-1, with 13 nucleotides matching TRBD2. CDR1 is LNHNV and CDR2 is YYDKDF in the germline V gene (reference sequence). Trimming cost V 5 bases and J 7 bases; bases outside gene matches: 11. This CDR3 region has 17 residues. In DNA form, the CDR3 reads TGTGCCACCAGCGTTCGACTAGCGGGAGGCGGGGGAAATGAGCAGTTCTTC. This translates into CATSVRLAGGGGNEQFF.

This clonotype was counted a few times. One junction end does not reproduce the germline sequence, and a read error may be involved. The chain joins TRBV7-7 to TRBJ2-3; 7 bases agree with TRBD2. The CDR3 has 15 residues. Germline V gene sequence: CDR1 SSHAT, CDR2 FNYEAQ (reference sequence). The chain's CDR3 is CASSLGGRAADTQYF. CDR3 DNA sequence: TGTGCTAGCAGCTTAGGCGGGAGAGCAGCAGATACGCAGTATTTT.

The rearrangement uses TRBV10-1 and TRBJ1-1, with 7 nucleotides matching TRBD1. CDR3 length: 15 residues. Germline V CDR1 and CDR2: WNHNN, SYGVQD (reference sequence). V lost 0 bases, J lost 4 bases, and 5 bases stayed unmatched. This CDR3 reads CASSESRSGGTEAFF. DNA for the CDR3: TGCGCCAGCAGTGAGTCCCGTTCAGGGGGCACTGAAGCTTTCTTT.

This rearrangement joins TRBV7-9 to TRBJ2-1; 8 nucleotides agree with TRBD2. CDR3 size: 15 residues. The V gene's germline CDR1 is SEHNR and CDR2 FQNEAQ (reference sequence). J lost 9 bases, V lost 2 bases, and 9 bases had no gene match. Here the CDR3 DNA reads TGTGCCAGCAGCTTACGGGGACTAGAAGGTGGTGAGCAGTTCTTC. The encoded protein is CASSLRGLEGGEQFF.

This clonotype was recorded at least ten times. The chain recombines TRBV20-1 with TRBJ1-1; D uncertain. The CDR3 is made up of 13 amino acids. Germline values: CDR1 DFQATT, CDR2 SNEGSKA (reference sequence). V was pared by 1 base and J by 3 bases, with 9 bases between. This CDR3 reads CSARVSRDTEAFF. In DNA, the CDR3 is TGCAGTGCTAGAGTTAGCAGAGACACTGAAGCTTTCTTT.

This clonotype was seen more than once but under ten times. The chain employs TRBV28 and TRBJ1-6; the match to TRBD1 covers 7 bases. Germline CDR1 and CDR2: MDHEN and SYDVKM. The trim removed 1 base at V and 6 bases at J, leaving 6 bases unmatched. This CDR3 is 16 amino acids long. CDR3 sequence reads: CASSLSPTGANSPLHF. The CDR3 nucleotides are TGTGCCAGCAGTTTATCGCCTACAGGGGCTAATTCACCCCTCCACTTT.

The rearrangement uses TRBV6-1 and TRBJ2-5; no clear D gene. Germline V gene data show CDR1 as MNHNS and CDR2 as SASEGT. The CDR3 has 15 amino acids. V shed 7 bases and J shed 5 bases, with 20 bases lying between them. CDR3 DNA: TGTGCCAGCACCCCCACCCGACACCCGGTCGAGACCCAGTACTTC. This codes for CASTPTRHPVETQYF.